The T cell receptor (beta chain) described here comes from a study of blood T cell repertoires in COVID-19. Germline V gene lookup returns CDR1 SGHTA and CDR2 FQGNSA. CDR3 length: 14 residues. The ends were cut back, 0 bases at V and 8 bases at J, with 13 bases in the middle. Methods used by the authors: Reference gene primer amplification gave nucleated cell count estimates. The repertoire was sequenced with immunoSEQ multiplex PCR; TCRdb's copy has only in-frame clones and lacks some. Clone size and the V and J calls come from that table; the DNA yielded D and trimming. Of hundreds of thousands of clones in the sample, roughly nine tenths were seen once.

The source of this sequence is a man aged 35-49 years with acute or convalescent COVID-19. This chain connects TRBV7-2 to TRBJ1-2; D is ambiguous. Sequencing input: peripheral blood. This CDR3 reads CASSLAGVMVGYTF. DNA for the CDR3: TGTGCCAGCAGCTTAGCCGGGGTAATGGTCGGCTACACCTTC. Supplemented by reference TRBV7-2 and TRBJ1-2, the full variable domain reads GAGVSQSPSNKVTEKGKDVELRCDPISGHTALYWYRQSLGQGLEFLIYFQGNSAPDKSGLPSDRFSAERTGGSVSTLTIQRTQQEDSAVYLCASSLAGVMVGYTFGSGTRLTVV.